Below, 17 T cell receptor beta chains from the same sample are listed, as sequenced in a study of shared clonotypes between healthy human individuals. Some clones are missing from TCRdb's copy, which holds only in-frame ones; the method was immunoSEQ multiplex PCR. The table shows about 2.4 million clones, with approximately 94% occurring only once. The specimen was naive CD4+ T cells from PBMCs. The subset: CD45RA+ positively selected. These receptors came from a man aged 18 to 30 in good health. Some clones in this sample may be carry-over from other donors' samples.

The chain couples TRBV2 to TRBJ1-1, with D perhaps matching TRBD1 (5 bases). V was trimmed by 8 bases and J by 1 base, leaving 17 bases between them. CDR1 is SNHLY, CDR2 FYNNEI, per germline. There are 15 residues in the CDR3. The CDR3: CASLRELAGNTEAFF. In DNA form, the CDR3 reads TGTGCCAGCCTCAGGGAGCTCGCGGGGAACACTGAAGCTTTCTTT.

Comment on this clone: The same CDR3 also results from other DNA sequences found in this sample. The V and J genes are TRBV5-6 and TRBJ2-3; 8 bases fit TRBD2. Germline trimming cut 1 base from V and 1 base from J; bases unmatched to any gene: 2. From germline, CDR1 is SGHDT and CDR2 YYEEEE. The CDR3 is made up of 15 amino acids. The CDR3 protein is CASSLLAGGTDTQYF. The CDR3, as DNA: TGTGCCAGCAGCTTGCTAGCGGGCGGCACAGATACGCAGTATTTT. The entire variable domain, with the rest obtained from reference TRBV5-6 and TRBJ2-3, is as follows: DAGVTQSPTHLIKTRGQQVTLRCSPKSGHDTVSWYQQALGQGPQFIFQYYEEEERQRGNFPDRFSGHQFPNYSSELNVNALLLGDSALYLCASSLLAGGTDTQYFGPGTRLTVL.

The chain links TRBV14 to TRBJ2-3, with D uncertain. Looked up from germline, CDR1 is SGHDN and CDR2 is FVKESK. CDR3 length: 12 amino acids. With 6 bases removed from V and 2 bases from J, the gap between germline ends came to 6 bases. The CDR3 reads CASRHTTDTQYF. As DNA, the CDR3 is TGTGCCAGCAGACACACCACAGATACGCAGTATTTT. The entire variable domain, with the rest obtained from reference TRBV14 and TRBJ2-3, is as follows: EAGVTQFPSHSVIEKGQTVTLRCDPISGHDNLYWYRRVMGKEIKFLLHFVKESKQDESGMPNNRFLAERTGGTYSTLKVQPAELEDSGVYFCASRHTTDTQYFGPGTRLTVL.

The V call is TRBV7-8, the J call TRBJ2-2; D unresolved. The germline V gene has CDR1 SGHVS and CDR2 FQNEAQ. This CDR3 contains 15 residues. Trimming shortened V by 5 bases and J by 0 bases, and 10 bases separated the two germline ends. CDR3 loop: CASSLGRPNTGELFF. In DNA form, the CDR3 reads TGTGCCAGCAGCCTCGGCAGACCGAACACCGGGGAGCTGTTTTTT.

The chain joins TRBV29-1 to TRBJ1-1; 9 bases map to TRBD1. This CDR3 has 14 residues. The V segment lost 5 bases and the J segment 5 bases; nucleotides outside the gene matches: 9. Germline CDR1 reads SQVTM; CDR2 reads ANQGSEA. CDR3 coding DNA: TGCAGCGTTCCGGGACAGGGTCAATGGACTGAAGCTTTCTTT. It translates to CSVPGQGQWTEAFF. The full variable domain, completed using reference TRBV29-1 and TRBJ1-1, is SAVISQKPSRDICQRGTSLTIQCQVDSQVTMMFWYRQQPGQSLTLIATANQGSEATYESGFVIDKFPISRPNLTFSTLTVSNMSPEDSSIYLCSVPGQGQWTEAFFGQGTRLTVV.

This chain links TRBV2 with TRBJ2-1, with D unclear. The CDR3 covers 12 residues. Germline V gene sequence: CDR1 SNHLY, CDR2 FYNNEI. Trimming shortened V by 3 bases and J by 4 bases, and 4 bases separated the two germline ends. This chain's CDR3 is CASSDAYNEQFF. Here the CDR3 DNA reads TGTGCCAGCAGTGATGCTTACAATGAGCAGTTCTTC.

The CDR3 DNA sequence: TGTGCCAGCTCTCCCACGCGAACCTATGGCTACACCTTC. It yields the protein CASSPTRTYGYTF. This chain joins TRBV2 and TRBJ1-2; D uncertain. Germline V gene data show CDR1 as SNHLY and CDR2 as FYNNEI. Between the trimmed V and J ends, which lost 8 bases and 4 bases, there was a span of 14 bases. The CDR3 consists of 13 residues.

J is TRBJ1-1 and V is TRBV27; TRBD1 matches at 7 bases. Germline trimming cut 6 bases from V and 5 bases from J; bases unmatched to any gene: 12. Germline V gene data show CDR1 as MNHEY and CDR2 as SMNVEV (reference sequence). The CDR3 spans 15 residues. CDR3 sequence (DNA): TGTGCCAGCAGACTAGACAGGGCGGGTAAGACTGAAGCTTTCTTT. Protein sequence: CASRLDRAGKTEAFF.

This chain links TRBV5-4 with TRBJ1-1, with 8 positions matching TRBD1. Trimming removed 0 bases from V and 5 bases from J; junction bases left unmatched: 3. CDR3 length: 14 amino acids. CDR1 and CDR2 from the germline V gene are SGHNT and YYREEE (reference sequence). In nucleotides, the CDR3 is TGTGCCAGCAGCTTGGAACAGGGGGGGACTGAAGCTTTCTTT. Its translation: CASSLEQGGTEAFF.

This chain uses TRBV5-1 with TRBJ2-5; D remains ambiguous. V was clipped by 6 bases and J by 3 bases, with 12 bases between them. Per germline, CDR1 SGHRS and CDR2 YFSETQ. This CDR3 comprises 13 residues. CDR3 in DNA: TGCGCCAGCACTTTGTGGCAGGAAGAGACCCAGTACTTC. Protein sequence: CASTLWQEETQYF.

With regard to this clone: Other nucleotide sequences from this sample produce the same CDR3. The gene calls are TRBV6-6 and TRBJ1-5; unclear D gene. The germline V gene has CDR1 MNHNY and CDR2 SVGAGI (reference sequence). The CDR3 covers 13 residues. The V end was cut by 0 bases, the J end by 7 bases, with 7 bases between. CDR3 amino acids: CASSYSPGQPQHF. The CDR3 DNA reads as TGTGCCAGCAGTTACTCGCCGGGCCAGCCCCAGCATTTT.

The chain joins TRBV5-5 to TRBJ2-1; 7 bases align to TRBD2. The CDR3 is made up of 16 amino acids. Germline loops: CDR1 SGHKS, CDR2 YYEKEE (reference sequence). Unmatched junction bases numbered 5, after V lost 2 bases and J lost 0 bases. The CDR3: CASSFVAGVSYNEQFF. The CDR3 nucleotides are TGTGCCAGCAGCTTTGTGGCGGGAGTCTCCTACAATGAGCAGTTCTTC. The variable domain in full, completed from reference TRBV5-5 and TRBJ2-1, reads DAGVTQSPTHLIKTRGQQVTLRCSPISGHKSVSWYQQVLGQGPQFIFQYYEKEERGRGNFPDRFSARQFPNYSSELNVNALLLGDSALYLCASSFVAGVSYNEQFFGPGTRLTVL.

This sequence joins TRBV7-9 and TRBJ2-1; 7 nucleotides match TRBD1. V was clipped by 5 bases and J by 6 bases; unmatched bases: 10. This CDR3 region has 15 residues. Germline lookup yields CDR1 SEHNR and CDR2 FQNEAQ (reference sequence). The CDR3: CASSIRQGPVNEQFF. CDR3 DNA: TGTGCCAGCAGCATACGACAGGGACCGGTCAATGAGCAGTTCTTC. Together with reference TRBV7-9 and TRBJ2-1, the CDR3 gives the full variable domain: DTGVSQNPRHKITKRGQNVTFRCDPISEHNRLYWYRQTLGQGPEFLTYFQNEAQLEKSRLLSDRFSAERPKGSFSTLEIQRTEQGDSAMYLCASSIRQGPVNEQFFGPGTRLTVL.

The J gene is TRBJ1-5, the V gene TRBV7-8, with TRBD1 identical over 7 bases. V lost 3 bases, J lost 9 bases, and 8 bases stayed unmatched. Per germline, CDR1 SGHVS and CDR2 FQNEAQ. The CDR3 runs to 14 residues. DNA for the CDR3: TGTGCCAGCAGCTTCACTGACAGGGTAGCGCCCCAGCATTTT. Encoded protein: CASSFTDRVAPQHF. Complete variable domain (other parts from reference TRBV7-8 and TRBJ1-5): GAGVSQSPRYKVAKRGQDVALRCDPISGHVSLFWYQQALGQGPEFLTYFQNEAQLDKSGLPSDRFFAERPEGSVSTLKIQRTQQEDSAVYLCASSFTDRVAPQHFGDGTRLSIL.

The CDR3 protein is CASSLSWYQETQYF. The CDR3 bases are TGTGCCAGCAGTTTATCCTGGTACCAAGAGACCCAGTACTTC. V gene TRBV27 combines with J gene TRBJ2-5; D unclear. The germline V and J ends were trimmed by 0 bases and 0 bases, with 5 bases remaining between them. This CDR3 region has 14 residues. Germline assignment: CDR1 MNHEY and CDR2 SMNVEV (reference sequence).

The chain has TRBV2 and TRBJ2-2; D unresolved. Trimming took 4 bases from V and 6 from J, leaving 9 bases between them. This CDR3 has 13 residues. Per germline, CDR1 SNHLY and CDR2 FYNNEI. This CDR3 reads CASSVTGAGELFF. For the CDR3, the DNA is TGTGCCAGCAGTGTTACGGGTGCCGGGGAGCTGTTTTTT.

This rearrangement joins TRBV7-9 to TRBJ2-5; D is unclear. V was clipped by 4 bases and J by 0 bases, with 12 bases between them. Germline loops: CDR1 SEHNR, CDR2 FQNEAQ (reference sequence). The CDR3 has 15 residues. The CDR3 loop reads CASSSGNQYQETQYF. The CDR3 DNA is TGTGCCAGCAGCTCCGGTAACCAGTACCAAGAGACCCAGTACTTC. Together with reference TRBV7-9 and TRBJ2-5, the CDR3 gives the full variable domain: DTGVSQNPRHKITKRGQNVTFRCDPISEHNRLYWYRQTLGQGPEFLTYFQNEAQLEKSRLLSDRFSAERPKGSFSTLEIQRTEQGDSAMYLCASSSGNQYQETQYFGPGTRLLVL.